This is a list of T cell receptor beta chains from one sample in a study of regulatory T cells in long-lasting Graves disease. TCRdb passed the multiplex PCR reads through MiXCR, listing each CDR3 protein once. The table records around 480,000 distinct CDR3 sequences, around 16% of them present only once. These data also featured in a second study, about T cells in Graves' hyperthyroidism and ophthalmopathy.

The material was peripheral blood mononuclear cells (PBMCs), obtained at new diagnosis, from a patient treated with antithyroid drugs. The receptors were sampled from a man in his forties with Graves disease. CDR3s include the opening cysteine and the closing phenylalanine or tryptophan. Fields, in order: clone size, J gene, V gene, D gene, CDR3 protein, CDR3 DNA. A D gene is named only where the DNA matches it firmly. The size entry is marked missing in some rows and otherwise reads once, few, many or a size class.

many	TRBJ2-7	TRBV5-1	TRBD2	CASSSLFSGGTYEQYF	TGCGCCAGCAGCTCATTATTTAGCGGGGGCACCTACGAGCAGTACTTC
-	TRBJ2-1	TRBV28	TRBD2	CASAPRGGAGVRIEQFF	TGTGCCAGCGCCCCCCGGGGTGGAGCGGGAGTTCGTATTGAGCAGTTCTTC
many	TRBJ2-1	TRBV6-1	-	CASSEAGGGEQFF	TGTGCCAGCAGTGAAGCAGGAGGCGGTGAGCAGTTCTTC
many	TRBJ1-1	TRBV2	-	CASSGNYNTEAFF	TGTGCCAGCTCCGGGAACTATAACACTGAAGCTTTCTTT
many	TRBJ1-3	TRBV3-1	-	CASSQMPGNTIYF	TGTGCCAGCAGCCAAATGCCCGGAAACACCATATATTTT
many	TRBJ2-4	TRBV28	TRBD1	CASSRGRIENIQYF	TGTGCCAGCAGTAGGGGGCGAATTGAAAACATTCAGTACTTC
many	TRBJ2-5	TRBV13	TRBD1	CASSSWTGGRETQYF	TGTGCCAGCAGCTCTTGGACAGGGGGCCGAGAGACCCAGTACTTC
many	TRBJ1-6	TRBV20-1	-	CSARIETDNSPLHF	TGCAGTGCTAGAATCGAGACAGATAATTCACCCCTCCACTTT
many	TRBJ2-3	TRBV5-1	-	CASKWRETDTQYF	TGCGCCAGCAAGTGGAGGGAAACAGATACGCAGTATTTT
many	TRBJ2-1	TRBV7-3	-	CASSRSPGAYNEQFF	TGTGCCAGCAGCCGGTCCCCGGGGGCCTACAATGAGCAGTTCTTC
many	TRBJ2-1	TRBV28	-	CASSPLEKSNEQFF	TGTGCCAGCAGTCCACTAGAGAAGAGCAATGAGCAGTTCTTC
-	TRBJ2-7	TRBV28	-	CASGRAYEQYF	TGTGCCAGCGGCAGGGCCTACGAGCAGTACTTC
-	TRBJ2-1	TRBV28	TRBD2	CASSLILAVYNEQFF	TGTGCCAGCAGTTTGATCCTAGCGGTGTACAATGAGCAGTTCTTC
many	TRBJ2-5	TRBV28	TRBD1	CASTLGGTGGRETQYF	TGTGCCAGCACCCTAGGCGGGACAGGGGGCAGAGAGACCCAGTACTTC
-	TRBJ2-3	TRBV20-1	TRBD2	CSATAGVRQGTDTQYF	TGCAGTGCTACGGCGGGAGTTCGGCAGGGCACAGATACGCAGTATTTT
many	TRBJ2-3	TRBV7-6	TRBD2	CASSLATSYDTQYF	TGTGCCAGCAGCTTAGCGACTAGCTACGATACGCAGTATTTT
many	TRBJ2-3	TRBV27	-	CASSFERSTDTQYF	TGTGCCAGCAGCTTTGAGCGGAGCACAGATACGCAGTATTTT
many	TRBJ2-7	TRBV24-1	TRBD2	CATSEKRLAESSYEQYF	TGTGCCACCAGTGAGAAGAGACTAGCGGAGAGCTCCTACGAGCAGTACTTC
many	TRBJ1-1	TRBV2	TRBD1	CASSEDRGRVAFF	TGTGCCAGCAGTGAAGACAGGGGGCGCGTAGCTTTCTTT
few	TRBJ2-6	TRBV20-1	-	CSARDPADAAGANVLTF	TGCAGTGCTAGAGATCCCGCCGACGCGGCTGGGGCCAACGTCCTGACTTTC